This T cell receptor (beta chain) stems from a study of Ad26.COV2.S vaccination and SARS-CoV-2 variants. The treatment denotes: around 19 received Ad26.COV2.S at low or high dose, single or two shots; roughly five received placebo; per-sample allocation not given. The investigators took samples on day 63 after the first vaccine or placebo injection. Method: immunoSEQ multiplex PCR; TCRdb's copy keeps in-frame clones and lacks some. The table has around 450,000 clones, about 91% seen once. The sample was peripheral blood, taken in a trial of Ad26.COV2.S vaccine versus placebo. The sequence was collected from a person aged 18-65 years who received the Ad26.COV2.S COVID-19 vaccine or a placebo.

CDR3 DNA sequence: TGTGCCACCAGTGATTTTGACACTGAGACCCAGTACTTC. This gives the protein CATSDFDTETQYF. The chain links TRBV24-1 to TRBJ2-5; D is ambiguous. This CDR3 region has 13 residues. Looked up from germline, CDR1 is KGHDR and CDR2 is SFDVKD. V lost 1 base to trimming and J lost 5 bases, with 7 bases between them.